One and the same sample provided the 7 T cell receptor beta chains below, sequenced in a study of T cell responses to AZD1222 COVID-19 vaccine. Assay used: immunoSEQ multiplex PCR; TCRdb lists only in-frame clones, some missing. The sample has about 110,000 clones, over 80% seen once. The material sequenced was peripheral blood, taken 28 days after the second AZD1222 dose. The origin of the receptors is an adult who received the AZD1222 COVID-19 vaccine.

J is TRBJ1-1 and V is TRBV30, with D maybe TRBD1 (6 bases). This CDR3 has 12 residues. Trimming took 5 bases from V and 1 from J, leaving 8 bases between them. In germline, CDR1 is GTSNPN, CDR2 SVGIG (reference sequence). CDR3 nucleotide sequence: TGTGCCTGGGAGACAGGGAACACTGAAGCTTTCTTT. It yields the protein CAWETGNTEAFF.

This sequence joins TRBV6-1 and TRBJ1-5; 10 bases align to TRBD1. The CDR3 is made up of 16 amino acids. Germline assignment: CDR1 MNHNS and CDR2 SASEGT. The V gene end was trimmed by 4 bases and the J gene end by 0 bases; junction bases not matched to a gene: 3. CDR3 residues: CASSARTGGSNQPQHF. DNA for the CDR3: TGTGCCAGCAGTGCGAGGACAGGGGGTAGCAATCAGCCCCAGCATTTT.

The rearrangement uses TRBV27 and TRBJ1-1; 11 bases align to TRBD1. J lost 0 bases, V lost 3 bases, and 3 bases had no gene match. The length of the CDR3 is 16 residues. Per the germline V gene, CDR1 is MNHEY and CDR2 is SMNVEV (reference sequence). The CDR3 protein is CASSLDRGRVNTEAFF. CDR3 in DNA: TGTGCCAGCAGTTTGGACAGGGGGCGCGTGAACACTGAAGCTTTCTTT.

The V and J genes are TRBV7-2 and TRBJ2-7, with unresolved D. The V end lost 3 bases, the J end lost 0 bases, and 6 bases lay between the germline ends. CDR1 SGHTA and CDR2 FQGNSA come from the germline V gene. The CDR3 length is 13 residues. CDR3: CASSFGHSYEQYF. The CDR3 region has the DNA TGTGCCAGCAGCTTTGGGCACTCCTACGAGCAGTACTTC.

The chain joins TRBV6-4 to TRBJ1-1; D is ambiguous. V was shortened by 6 bases and J by 1 base, with 9 bases between the two germline ends. The CDR3 totals 13 residues. Looked up from germline, CDR1 is MRHNA and CDR2 is SNTAGT. Here the CDR3 DNA reads TGTGCCAGCAGCCGCTCAGCGAACACTGAAGCTTTCTTT. It encodes CASSRSANTEAFF.

This sequence joins TRBV28 and TRBJ2-3, with 9 bases identical to TRBD2. The CDR3 runs 15 residues. V shed 4 bases and J 6 bases; nucleotides not matched to a gene: 8. Looked up from germline, CDR1 is MDHEN and CDR2 is SYDVKM. In DNA, the CDR3 is TGTGCCAGCAGTTCCCAGCGGGGGGATTCCGATACGCAGTATTTT. Its translation: CASSSQRGDSDTQYF.

J is TRBJ1-1 and V is TRBV7-9; TRBD1 might be the D (5 bases). This CDR3 region has 17 residues. Germline V gives CDR1 SEHNR, CDR2 FQNEAQ (reference sequence). Deletions cut 1 base from V and 2 bases from J, with 17 bases between. CDR3 DNA sequence: TGTGCCAGCAGCTTAGTTCTCCCGTCACAGGCAAACACTGAAGCTTTCTTT. This gives the protein CASSLVLPSQANTEAFF.